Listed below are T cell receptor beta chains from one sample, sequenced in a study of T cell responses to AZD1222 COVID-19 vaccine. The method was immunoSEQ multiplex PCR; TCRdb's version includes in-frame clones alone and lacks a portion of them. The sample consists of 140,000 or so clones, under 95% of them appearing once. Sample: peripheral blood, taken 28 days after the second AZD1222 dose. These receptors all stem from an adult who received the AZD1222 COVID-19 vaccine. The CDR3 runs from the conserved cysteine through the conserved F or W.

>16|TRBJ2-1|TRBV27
CASSWNSGDSYNEQFF
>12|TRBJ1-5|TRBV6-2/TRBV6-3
CASSWRGQPQHF
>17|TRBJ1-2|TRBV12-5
CASGLGLLAGQGGGYTF
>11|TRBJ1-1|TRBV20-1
CSARGGAEAFF
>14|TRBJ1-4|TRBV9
CASSVGGQGNKVFF
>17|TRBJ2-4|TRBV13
CASSLSEIPGGGNIQYF
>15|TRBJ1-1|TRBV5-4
CASSRDRTLNTEAFF
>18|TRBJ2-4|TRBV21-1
CASSKGTGGAGSKNIQYF
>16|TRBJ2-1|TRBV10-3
CAISARSGYSYNEQFF
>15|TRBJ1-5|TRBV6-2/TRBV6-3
CASSLGHRGGQPQHF
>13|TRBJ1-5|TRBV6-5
CATNGFSNQPQHF
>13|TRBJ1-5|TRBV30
CASDRGPNQPQHF
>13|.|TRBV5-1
CASSLDRLSEQYF
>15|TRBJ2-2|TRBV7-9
CASRTAYGDTGELFF
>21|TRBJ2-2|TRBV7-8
CASSLGRLAGGRDPNTGELFF
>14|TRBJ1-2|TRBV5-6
CASSYLGGARGYTF
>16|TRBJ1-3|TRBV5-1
CASSQSTGTSGNTIYF
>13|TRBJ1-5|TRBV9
CASSPGGNQPQHF
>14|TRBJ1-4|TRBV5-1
CASSQQGVGEKLFF
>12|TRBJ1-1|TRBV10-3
CAISSMNTEAFF
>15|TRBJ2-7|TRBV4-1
CASSLGGHAPYEQYF
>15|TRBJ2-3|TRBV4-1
CASERTMTSTDTQYF
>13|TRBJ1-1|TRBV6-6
CASSPPTNTEAFF
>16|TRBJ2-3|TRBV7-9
CASSFRGRLGTDTQYF
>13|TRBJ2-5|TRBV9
CASSVNLGETQYF
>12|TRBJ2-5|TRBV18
CASSPPGETQYF
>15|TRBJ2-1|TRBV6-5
CASSSTGGSYNEQFF